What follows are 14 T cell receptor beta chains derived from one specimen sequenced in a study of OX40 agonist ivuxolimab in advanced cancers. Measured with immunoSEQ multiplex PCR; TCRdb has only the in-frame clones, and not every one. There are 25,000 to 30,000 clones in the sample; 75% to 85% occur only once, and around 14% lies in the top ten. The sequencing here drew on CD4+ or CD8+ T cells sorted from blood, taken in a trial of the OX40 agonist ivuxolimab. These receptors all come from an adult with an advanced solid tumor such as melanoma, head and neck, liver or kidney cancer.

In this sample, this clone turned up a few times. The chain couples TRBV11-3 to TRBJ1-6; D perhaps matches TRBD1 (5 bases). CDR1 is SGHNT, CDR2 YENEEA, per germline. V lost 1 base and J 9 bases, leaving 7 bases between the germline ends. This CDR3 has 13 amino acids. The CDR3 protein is CASSLVQGSPLHF. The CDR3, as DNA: TGTGCCAGCAGCTTAGTCCAGGGTTCACCCCTCCACTTT.

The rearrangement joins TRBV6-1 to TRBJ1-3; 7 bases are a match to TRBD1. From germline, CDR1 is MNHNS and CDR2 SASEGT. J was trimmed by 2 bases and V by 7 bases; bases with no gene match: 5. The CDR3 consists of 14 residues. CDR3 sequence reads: CASTPTGTGNTIYF. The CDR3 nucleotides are TGTGCCAGCACCCCGACAGGGACTGGAAACACCATATATTTT.

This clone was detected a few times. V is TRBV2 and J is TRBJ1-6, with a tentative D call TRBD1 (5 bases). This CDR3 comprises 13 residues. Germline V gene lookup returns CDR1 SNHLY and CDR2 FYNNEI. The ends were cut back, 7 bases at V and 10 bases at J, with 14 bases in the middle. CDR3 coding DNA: TGTGCCAGCAATGAGGGGATGGTCTCACCCCTCCACTTT. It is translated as CASNEGMVSPLHF.

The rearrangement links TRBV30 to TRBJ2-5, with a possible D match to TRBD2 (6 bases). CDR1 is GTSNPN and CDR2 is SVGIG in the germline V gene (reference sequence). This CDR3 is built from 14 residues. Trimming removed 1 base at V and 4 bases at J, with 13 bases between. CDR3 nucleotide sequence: TGTGCCTGGAGTGCCACCTCCGGGGGAGAGACCCAGTACTTC. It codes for CAWSATSGGETQYF.

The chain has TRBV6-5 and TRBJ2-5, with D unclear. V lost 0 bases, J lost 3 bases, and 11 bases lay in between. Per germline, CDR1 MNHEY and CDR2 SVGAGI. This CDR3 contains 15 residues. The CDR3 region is CASSYSRPLKETQYF. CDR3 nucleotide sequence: TGTGCCAGCAGTTACTCGAGGCCACTTAAAGAGACCCAGTACTTC.

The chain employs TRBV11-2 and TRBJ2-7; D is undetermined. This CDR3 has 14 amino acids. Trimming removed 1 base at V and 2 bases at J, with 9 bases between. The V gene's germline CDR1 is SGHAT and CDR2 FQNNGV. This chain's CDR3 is CASSLGSAPYEQYF. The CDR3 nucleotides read TGTGCCAGCAGCTTAGGAAGCGCTCCCTACGAGCAGTACTTC.

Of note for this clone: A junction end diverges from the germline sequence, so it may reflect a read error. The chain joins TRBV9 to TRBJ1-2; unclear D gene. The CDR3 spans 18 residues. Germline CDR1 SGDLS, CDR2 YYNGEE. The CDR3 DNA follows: TGTGCCAGCAGCCCCTCTCGTATGGCAGGACGAAACGGCTATGGCTGCACCTTC. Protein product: CASSPSRMAGRNGYGCTF.

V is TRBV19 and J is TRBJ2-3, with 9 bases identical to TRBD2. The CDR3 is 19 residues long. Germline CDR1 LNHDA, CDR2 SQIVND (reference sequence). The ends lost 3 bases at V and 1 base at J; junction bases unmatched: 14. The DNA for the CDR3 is TGTGCCAGTAGTATTAGAGTTTGGGTAGCGGGGGAAGGCACAGATACGCAGTATTTT. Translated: CASSIRVWVAGEGTDTQYF.

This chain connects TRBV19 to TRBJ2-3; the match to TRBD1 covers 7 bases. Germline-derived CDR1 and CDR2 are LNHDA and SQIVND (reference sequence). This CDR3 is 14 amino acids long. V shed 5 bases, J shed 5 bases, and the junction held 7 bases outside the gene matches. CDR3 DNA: TGTGCCAGTAGTGTGGGACAGCCGGTAGATACGCAGTATTTT. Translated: CASSVGQPVDTQYF.

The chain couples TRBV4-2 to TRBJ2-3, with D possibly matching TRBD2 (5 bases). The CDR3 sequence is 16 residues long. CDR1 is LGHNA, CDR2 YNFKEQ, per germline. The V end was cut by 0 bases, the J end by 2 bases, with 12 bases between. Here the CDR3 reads CASSQDLARDTDTQYF. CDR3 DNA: TGTGCCAGCAGCCAAGACCTAGCTCGGGACACAGATACGCAGTATTTT.

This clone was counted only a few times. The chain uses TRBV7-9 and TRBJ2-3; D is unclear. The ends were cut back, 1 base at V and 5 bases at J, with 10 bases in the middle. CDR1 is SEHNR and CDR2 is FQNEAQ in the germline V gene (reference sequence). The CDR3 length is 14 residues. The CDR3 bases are TGTGCCAGCAGCTTAGATGGGGAAGGAGATACGCAGTATTTT. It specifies CASSLDGEGDTQYF.

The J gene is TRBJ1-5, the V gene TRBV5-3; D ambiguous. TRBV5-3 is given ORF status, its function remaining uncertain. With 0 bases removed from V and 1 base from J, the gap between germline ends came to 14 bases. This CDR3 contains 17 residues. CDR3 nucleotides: TGTGCCAGAAGCTTGGCCGGTGGTGGGTCAAGCAATCAGCCCCAGCATTTT. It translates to CARSLAGGGSSNQPQHF.

The CDR3 bases are TGTGCCAGCTCCCGCAATACAGGGGGCGCTTCCCTTTCGGAGCAGTTCTTC. It encodes CASSRNTGGASLSEQFF. The chain carries TRBV18 and TRBJ2-1; TRBD1 matches 9 bases. CDR1 is KGHSH and CDR2 is LQKENI in the germline V gene. Trimming cost V 6 bases and J 10 bases; bases outside gene matches: 19. This CDR3 has 17 residues. The full variable domain, completed using reference TRBV18 and TRBJ2-1, is NAGVMQNPRHLVRRRGQEARLRCSPMKGHSHVYWYRQLPEEGLKFMVYLQKENIIDESGMPKERFSAEFPKEGPSILRIQQVVRGDSAAYFCASSRNTGGASLSEQFFGPGTRLTVL.

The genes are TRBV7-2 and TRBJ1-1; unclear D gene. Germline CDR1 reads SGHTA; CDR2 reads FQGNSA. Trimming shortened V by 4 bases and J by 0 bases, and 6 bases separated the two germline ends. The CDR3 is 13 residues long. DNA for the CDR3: TGTGCCAGCAGCTACGGGCTGAACACTGAAGCTTTCTTT. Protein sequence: CASSYGLNTEAFF.